The clone carrying this T cell receptor (beta chain) was recorded many times. The source of the sample is a study of metastatic and nonmetastatic thyroid tumors. About the study: Thyroid patients, malignant and benign, had repertoires compared across blood and tumor or nodule tissue.

No treatment had been given to any patient before thyroid surgery. TCRdb re-analyzed the PCR reads through MiXCR. The repertoire has roughly 13,000 clones, less than 25% of them found once; the top ten carry around 8.6%. CDR3 length equals 14 residues. Germline V CDR1 and CDR2: LGHDT, YNNKEL (reference sequence). The germline V and J ends were trimmed by 2 bases and 4 bases, with 11 bases remaining between them. V gene TRBV3-1 combines with J gene TRBJ1-2; D unresolved. Sequencing input: blood. This clonotype was obtained from a female donor with papillary thyroid cancer or a benign thyroid nodule (not recorded which). Some clones in this sample may be carry-over from other donors' samples. DNA of the CDR3: TGTGCCAGCAGCCAATCGTCCAGAATCTATGGCTACACCTTC. It is translated as CASSQSSRIYGYTF.